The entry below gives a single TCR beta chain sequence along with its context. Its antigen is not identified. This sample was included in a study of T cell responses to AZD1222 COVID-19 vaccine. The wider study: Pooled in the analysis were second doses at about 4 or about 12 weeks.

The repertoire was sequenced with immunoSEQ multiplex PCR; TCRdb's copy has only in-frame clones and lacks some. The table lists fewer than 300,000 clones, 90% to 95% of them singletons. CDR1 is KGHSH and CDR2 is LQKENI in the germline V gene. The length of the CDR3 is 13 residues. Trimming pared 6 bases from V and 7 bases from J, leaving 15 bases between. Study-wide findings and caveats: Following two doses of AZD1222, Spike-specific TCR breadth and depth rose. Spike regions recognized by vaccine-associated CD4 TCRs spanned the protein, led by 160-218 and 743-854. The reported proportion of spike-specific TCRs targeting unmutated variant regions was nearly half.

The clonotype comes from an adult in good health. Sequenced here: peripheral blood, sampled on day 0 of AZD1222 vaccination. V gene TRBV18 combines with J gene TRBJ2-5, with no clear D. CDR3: CASSPGPEGTQYF. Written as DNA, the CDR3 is TGTGCCAGCTCCCCGGGTCCAGAAGGGACCCAGTACTTC.